Each of the 32 T cell receptor beta chains below was sequenced from the same sample in a study of blood T cell repertoires in COVID-19. The data were produced by immunoSEQ multiplex PCR, yet TCRdb's version contains in-frame clones alone and is incomplete. The sample contains about 250,000 clones, 82% of which appear only once. Sample: peripheral blood. The receptor source for this set is a woman over 75 with active or convalescent COVID-19.

This rearrangement joins TRBV4-1 to TRBJ2-1; 8 bases are shared with TRBD1. The CDR3 sequence is 18 residues long. V lost 4 bases and J lost 8; bases outside the gene matches: 19. The germline gives CDR1 MGHRA, CDR2 YSYEKL. The CDR3 nucleotides read TGCGCCAGCAGCCGGACCCTCCTCCGGACAGGGCTCCTCGATGAGCAGTTCTTC. This sequence encodes CASSRTLLRTGLLDEQFF.

This sequence joins TRBV14 and TRBJ1-1; 8 nucleotides match TRBD1. CDR3 length: 16 residues. The germline gives CDR1 SGHDN, CDR2 FVKESK. J lost 0 bases, V lost 4 bases, and 7 bases had no gene match. CDR3 in amino acids: CASSLDRGPMNTEAFF. The DNA for the CDR3 is TGTGCCAGCAGCCTCGACAGGGGACCCATGAACACTGAAGCTTTCTTT. The variable domain in full, completed from reference TRBV14 and TRBJ1-1, reads EAGVTQFPSHSVIEKGQTVTLRCDPISGHDNLYWYRRVMGKEIKFLLHFVKESKQDESGMPNNRFLAERTGGTYSTLKVQPAELEDSGVYFCASSLDRGPMNTEAFFGQGTRLTVV.

This chain connects TRBV5-1 to TRBJ2-2, with TRBD2 identical over 8 bases. The V gene end was trimmed by 4 bases and the J gene end by 0 bases; junction bases not matched to a gene: 2. This CDR3 region has 15 residues. The V gene's germline CDR1 is SGHRS and CDR2 YFSETQ. The CDR3 is CASSDSGANTGELFF. CDR3 nucleotide sequence: TGCGCCAGCAGCGATAGCGGGGCGAACACCGGGGAGCTGTTTTTT.

This clone was seen more than once but under ten times. This chain joins TRBV6-5 and TRBJ2-5; 8 bases line up with TRBD1. This CDR3 contains 14 residues. CDR1 MNHEY and CDR2 SVGAGI come from the germline V gene. V shed 8 bases, J shed 4 bases, and the junction held 9 bases outside the gene matches. In DNA, the CDR3 is TGTGCCAGCGCCCCACGACAGGGGCCAGAGACCCAGTACTTC. Translated: CASAPRQGPETQYF.

The rearrangement links TRBV6-1 to TRBJ1-1; D is perhaps TRBD1 (5 bases). The ends were cut back, 6 bases at V and 0 bases at J, with 11 bases in the middle. CDR3 length: 14 residues. Germline V gene data show CDR1 as MNHNS and CDR2 as SASEGT. The CDR3 DNA follows: TGTGCCAGCAGCGCAGACAGATTGAACACTGAAGCTTTCTTT. Translating it yields CASSADRLNTEAFF.

The chain recombines TRBV5-1 with TRBJ2-5; 8 bases match TRBD1. The germline gives CDR1 SGHRS, CDR2 YFSETQ. This CDR3 comprises 16 residues. The junction had 11 bases not matched to a gene; V was cut back by 3 bases and J by 4 bases. This CDR3 reads CASSSQGAVKGETQYF. The DNA of the CDR3 is TGCGCCAGCAGCTCGCAGGGGGCGGTTAAAGGAGAGACCCAGTACTTC.

The chain is built from TRBV3-1 (or the pseudogene TRBV3-2) and TRBJ2-6, with a tentative D call TRBD2 (6 bases). The CDR3 runs 18 residues. Germline V CDR1 and CDR2: LGHDT, YNNKEL (reference sequence). V was shortened by 0 bases and J by 0 bases, with 12 bases between the two germline ends. The CDR3 loop reads CASSQDRDSLSGANVLTF. The DNA of the CDR3 is TGTGCCAGCAGCCAAGACAGGGACTCTCTCTCTGGGGCCAACGTCCTGACTTTC.

This chain joins TRBV20-1 and TRBJ2-7, with a weak D call TRBD1 (6 bases). The germline gives CDR1 DFQATT, CDR2 SNEGSKA (reference sequence). Trimming removed 4 bases from V and 4 bases from J, with 8 bases in between. The CDR3 is 11 amino acids. CDR3 loop: CSAKQGYEQYF. CDR3 sequence (DNA): TGCAGTGCTAAGCAGGGGTACGAGCAGTACTTC.

The V call is TRBV7-9, the J call TRBJ1-4; D possibly corresponds to TRBD1 (5 bases). V shed 2 bases and J shed 2 bases, with 9 bases lying between them. CDR3 length: 15 amino acids. Germline CDR1 reads SEHNR; CDR2 reads FQNEAQ (reference sequence). CDR3 amino acids: CASSLSGVTNEKLFF. The CDR3 bases are TGTGCCAGCAGCTTATCGGGGGTCACTAATGAAAAACTGTTTTTT.

The chain is built from TRBV27 and TRBJ2-1; D is possibly TRBD1 (5 bases). The germline V gene has CDR1 MNHEY and CDR2 SMNVEV (reference sequence). V gave up 2 bases and J gave up 2 bases, with 10 bases separating them. This CDR3 is built from 15 residues. CDR3 in amino acids: CASSLLAGTYNEQFF. The CDR3 nucleotides are TGTGCCAGCAGTTTACTGGCAGGGACCTACAATGAGCAGTTCTTC.

The chain has TRBV19 and TRBJ1-4; D remains ambiguous. Germline values: CDR1 LNHDA, CDR2 SQIVND (reference sequence). The V end lost 10 bases, the J end lost 10 bases, and 13 bases lay between the germline ends. The CDR3 has 11 amino acids. The CDR3 loop reads CATQSRRKLFF. In DNA, the CDR3 is TGTGCCACCCAGTCCCGCCGAAAACTGTTTTTT.

The gene calls are TRBV27 and TRBJ1-1, with D perhaps TRBD1 (5 bases). This CDR3 is 13 amino acids long. The ends were cut back, 5 bases at V and 4 bases at J, with 11 bases in the middle. CDR1 is MNHEY, CDR2 SMNVEV, per germline (reference sequence). In DNA form, the CDR3 reads TGTGCCAGCAGTATCCTCGGGGGCACTGAAGCTTTCTTT. Amino acids: CASSILGGTEAFF.

This sequence joins TRBV5-1 and TRBJ2-2, with 13 bases matching TRBD2. There are 17 residues in the CDR3. The germline CDR1 and CDR2 sequences are SGHRS and YFSETQ. V shed 4 bases, J shed 8 bases, and the junction held 11 bases outside the gene matches. The CDR3 DNA sequence: TGCGCCAGCAGCCCCAGGACTAGCGGGAGAGGTCAGGGGGAGCTGTTTTTT. Translating it yields CASSPRTSGRGQGELFF.

This sequence joins TRBV5-1 and TRBJ2-7, with 8 bases identical to TRBD1. After removal of 4 bases from V and 6 bases from J, the junction contained 12 bases not matched to a gene. This CDR3 has 15 amino acids. Germline CDR1 SGHRS, CDR2 YFSETQ. The CDR3 protein is CASSLAQGQGPEQYF. CDR3 nucleotides: TGCGCCAGCAGCCTTGCGCAAGGACAGGGCCCCGAGCAGTACTTC.

This chain connects TRBV7-6 to TRBJ1-4; no firm D call. CDR3 size: 15 residues. V dropped 7 bases and J dropped 7 bases, with 19 bases sitting between them. Germline V CDR1 and CDR2: SGHVS, FNYEAQ. In DNA, the CDR3 is TGTGCCAGCACCTCGTCCCCATTCACCGGTGAAAAACTGTTTTTT. It translates to CASTSSPFTGEKLFF.

V usage is TRBV6-1 and J usage is TRBJ1-6, with D unclear. The CDR3 sequence is 14 residues long. Per the germline V gene, CDR1 is MNHNS and CDR2 is SASEGT. Trimming shortened V by 1 base and J by 9 bases, and 10 bases separated the two germline ends. As DNA, the CDR3 is TGTGCCAGCAGTGAAGGTCTGGCTTCTTCACCCCTCCACTTT. Amino acid sequence: CASSEGLASSPLHF.

This clone was seen once. V is TRBV6-6 and J is TRBJ1-6; 8 nucleotides line up with TRBD1. The CDR3 sequence is 16 residues long. Germline assignment: CDR1 MNHNY and CDR2 SVGAGI (reference sequence). Trimming removed 2 bases from V and 7 bases from J; junction bases left unmatched: 7. The CDR3 sequence: CASSYGDRGRNSPLHF. DNA for the CDR3: TGTGCCAGCAGTTACGGCGACAGGGGACGGAATTCACCCCTCCACTTT.

The CDR3 DNA reads TGTGCCAGCAGTCAGGGGACTAATAGCAATCAGCCCCAGCATTTT. Translation: CASSQGTNSNQPQHF. The chain combines TRBV28 with TRBJ1-5; perhaps TRBD1 as D (6 bases). The CDR3 covers 15 residues. V was shortened by 5 bases and J by 0 bases, with 11 bases between the two germline ends. Per germline, CDR1 MDHEN and CDR2 SYDVKM.

The chain employs TRBV5-1 and TRBJ1-1, with TRBD1 matching over 9 bases. The CDR3 totals 16 residues. From germline, CDR1 is SGHRS and CDR2 YFSETQ. The junction had 10 bases not matched to a gene; V was cut back by 4 bases and J by 3 bases. The CDR3 region has the DNA TGCGCCAGCAGCCCCTTTACACAGGGGGCAGACACTGAAGCTTTCTTT. Encoded protein: CASSPFTQGADTEAFF.

This clone has only one observation. The V and J genes are TRBV6-5 and TRBJ2-7, with no clear D. Germline-derived CDR1 and CDR2 are MNHEY and SVGAGI. Trimming took 7 bases from V and 0 from J, leaving 16 bases between them. The CDR3 extends over 15 amino acids. The CDR3: CASTPDDTYSYEQYF. The DNA of the CDR3 is TGTGCCAGCACTCCCGACGACACGTACTCCTACGAGCAGTACTTC.

This clone was found a few times. A read error may account for a junction end that differs from germline. CDR3 sequence (DNA): TGTGCCAGCACCAGCCCGGGCAGGGGCTTATCCTTC. It yields the protein CASTSPGRGLSF. The V gene is TRBV6-5, the J gene TRBJ1-2; D is perhaps TRBD1 (6 bases). CDR3 size: 12 residues. Germline V gene sequence: CDR1 MNHEY, CDR2 SVGAGI.

The chain carries TRBV10-3 and TRBJ2-5; 7 nucleotides match TRBD2. Unmatched junction bases numbered 5, after V lost 4 bases and J lost 0 bases. Germline V gene sequence: CDR1 ENHRY, CDR2 SYGVKD. The CDR3 runs to 15 residues. The DNA of the CDR3 is TGTGCCATCAGTGGAGGAGCGGGGAACCAAGAGACCCAGTACTTC. This sequence encodes CAISGGAGNQETQYF.

The rearrangement links TRBV7-9 to TRBJ1-2; no clear D gene. V was pared by 1 base and J by 2 bases, with 8 bases between. This CDR3 contains 14 residues. Germline V gene sequence: CDR1 SEHNR, CDR2 FQNEAQ (reference sequence). In DNA form, the CDR3 reads TGTGCCAGCAGCTTAGGGAGTCAGAACTATGGCTACACCTTC. This codes for CASSLGSQNYGYTF.

The chain employs TRBV29-1 and TRBJ2-3; TRBD2 agrees at 7 bases. V shed 5 bases, J shed 3 bases, and the junction held 5 bases outside the gene matches. CDR3 length equals 13 residues. The germline V gene encodes CDR1 SQVTM and CDR2 ANQGSEA. CDR3 sequence (DNA): TGCAGCGTTTGGGAGGGAACTACAGATACGCAGTATTTT. The encoded protein is CSVWEGTTDTQYF.

The chain couples TRBV20-1 to TRBJ2-3, with TRBD1 as a possible D gene (6 bases). V lost 6 bases and J lost 4, with 8 bases in between. CDR1 DFQATT and CDR2 SNEGSKA come from the germline V gene (reference sequence). CDR3 length: 11 residues. The CDR3 nucleotides are TGCAGTGCGAGGGGGTCAGATACGCAGTATTTT. This encodes CSARGSDTQYF.

This chain joins TRBV25-1 and TRBJ2-3; D gene uncertain. This CDR3 has 13 amino acids. The V gene lost 6 bases and the J gene lost 1 base, with 8 bases spanning the gap. Germline V gene sequence: CDR1 MGHDK, CDR2 SYGVNS. The CDR3 nucleotides are TGTGCCAGCAGGGAACCGGGCACAGATACGCAGTATTTT. This gives the protein CASREPGTDTQYF.

The table lists this clone with a few counts. V is TRBV5-1 and J is TRBJ1-2; D unresolved. V lost 1 base and J lost 3, with 13 bases in between. CDR3 size: 15 residues. CDR1 and CDR2 from the germline V gene are SGHRS and YFSETQ. CDR3: CASSLSLGVDYGYTF. For the CDR3, the DNA is TGCGCCAGCAGCTTGTCTCTGGGCGTAGACTATGGCTACACCTTC.

The chain employs TRBV28 and TRBJ2-7; 9 positions match TRBD1. Germline V gene sequence: CDR1 MDHEN, CDR2 SYDVKM. The ends lost 3 bases at V and 6 bases at J; junction bases unmatched: 6. The length of the CDR3 is 14 residues. As DNA, the CDR3 is TGTGCCAGCAGTTTGGGACAGGGTTTATCCGAGCAGTACTTC. Translated, it gives CASSLGQGLSEQYF.

The chain uses TRBV21-1 and TRBJ1-5; TRBD1 reflects the table's D call only, with no check against the DNA. TRBV21-1 represents a pseudogene. This CDR3 has 23 residues. The DNA of the CDR3 is TGTGCCAGCAGCAAAGCATTCGGCCCCCCGCTCGCGCCGACAGGGTACAGCAATCAGCCCCAGCATTTT. This translates into CASSKAFGPPLAPTGYSNQPQHF.

This clone was seen just once. The CDR3 nucleotides are TGTGCCAGCAGCAAAAAGCCGGGACAGGGGGCAATAGATACGCAGTATTTT. Protein: CASSKKPGQGAIDTQYF. This chain joins TRBV21-1 and TRBJ2-3; the listed D gene, TRBD1, was not tested against the DNA. TRBV21-1 is noted as a pseudogene. The CDR3 consists of 17 residues.

This clone was picked up a small number of times. The rearrangement uses TRBV5-1 and TRBJ2-2, with TRBD1 as a possible D gene (6 bases). The CDR3 runs 16 residues. The V gene lost 3 bases and the J gene lost 1 base, with 13 bases spanning the gap. Germline CDR1 and CDR2: SGHRS and YFSETQ. CDR3 nucleotide sequence: TGCGCCAGCAGCTCACCTTCAGGGGTGAACACCGGGGAGCTGTTTTTT. Translation: CASSSPSGVNTGELFF.

CDR3 nucleotide sequence: TGTGCCAGCAGCGTAGGGACTGAGGCGGCTGGCTACACCTTC. Translation gives CASSVGTEAAGYTF. The V call is TRBV9, the J call TRBJ1-2; no definite D call. Deletions cut 0 bases from V and 7 bases from J, with 13 bases between. Germline values: CDR1 SGDLS, CDR2 YYNGEE. The length of the CDR3 is 14 residues.